The 16 T cell receptor beta chains listed next were all sequenced from one sample in a study of cytomegalovirus exposure and HLA in healthy donors listed by TCRdb under 2017. The library was obtained by the immunoSEQ multiplex PCR assay. Sourced from immuneACCESS, this table was stored by TCRdb with only in-frame sequences that have V and J called. A share of the clones is absent; for the studies checked, an unresolved V gene accounts for under half, and the remainder has no known explanation. This sample holds 130,000 to 150,000 clones; roughly nine tenths were observed only once. The ten largest account for around 9% of the sample. Sequenced sample: PBMCs. The origin of the receptors is a woman under 30 in good health and CMV-seropositive.

The chain joins TRBV4-1 to TRBJ1-3, with D unclear. The germline CDR1 and CDR2 sequences are MGHRA and YSYEKL. The CDR3 sequence is 15 residues long. V dropped 2 bases and J dropped 0 bases, with 8 bases sitting between them. The CDR3 DNA sequence: TGCGCCAGCAGCCAAAGACACCTCTCTGGAAACACCATATATTTT. Translating gives CASSQRHLSGNTIYF.

CDR3 DNA sequence: TGCAGCGTGCGGCTGAACACCGGGGAGCTGTTTTTT. Its protein product is CSVRLNTGELFF. The V gene is TRBV29-1, the J gene TRBJ2-2; D is unresolved. Per the germline V gene, CDR1 is SQVTM and CDR2 is ANQGSEA. The V end was cut by 6 bases, the J end by 1 base, with 6 bases between. The CDR3 length is 12 residues.

In DNA form, the CDR3 reads TGTGCCAGCAGCTCGCTTTACGCTCGTGGGCACCAAGAGACCCAGTACTTC. As protein: CASSSLYARGHQETQYF. The chain uses TRBV7-8 and TRBJ2-5; D is unclear. Trimming removed 4 bases from V and 0 bases from J, with 18 bases in between. From germline, CDR1 is SGHVS and CDR2 FQNEAQ. The CDR3 runs to 17 residues.

The chain recombines TRBV11-2 with TRBJ2-1; possibly TRBD1 for D (5 bases). V was cut by 1 base and J by 1 base, with 8 bases left in between. CDR1 and CDR2 from the germline V gene are SGHAT and FQNNGV. The CDR3 loop spans 15 amino acids. In nucleotides, the CDR3 is TGTGCCAGCAGCTTAGTTGGACAATCCTACAATGAGCAGTTCTTC. It specifies CASSLVGQSYNEQFF. Full variable domain (rest looked up from reference TRBV11-2 and TRBJ2-1): EAGVAQSPRYKIIEKRQSVAFWCNPISGHATLYWYQQILGQGPKLLIQFQNNGVVDDSQLPKDRFSAERLKGVDSTLKIQPAKLEDSAVYLCASSLVGQSYNEQFFGPGTRLTVL.

This clone is a singleton in its sample. J is TRBJ1-5 and V is TRBV4-1; D remains unclear. The CDR3 spans 16 residues. The germline gives CDR1 MGHRA, CDR2 YSYEKL. Trimming removed 0 bases at V and 7 bases at J, with 16 bases between. For the CDR3, the DNA is TGCGCCAGCAGCCAAGAATTCGGGCAGCGGCCCCAGCCCCAGCATTTT. It codes for CASSQEFGQRPQPQHF.

The DNA for the CDR3 is TGTGCCACGACAGGGGGGTACAATGAGCAGTTCTTC. Encoded protein: CATTGGYNEQFF. The V call is TRBV28, the J call TRBJ2-1; 9 positions agree with TRBD1. Germline V gene lookup returns CDR1 MDHEN and CDR2 SYDVKM. With 10 bases clipped from V and 4 bases from J, the junction kept 2 bases outside the gene matches. This CDR3 spans 12 amino acids. Based on the CDR3 plus reference TRBV28 and TRBJ2-1, the full variable domain is DVKVTQSSRYLVKRTGEKVFLECVQDMDHENMFWYRQDPGLGLRLIYFSYDVKMKEKGDIPEGYSVSREKKERFSLILESASTNQTSMYLCATTGGYNEQFFGPGTRLTVL.

J is TRBJ1-2 and V is TRBV5-1, with TRBD1 identical over 10 bases. The CDR3 runs 16 residues. The V segment lost 3 bases and the J segment 3 bases; nucleotides outside the gene matches: 8. Germline values: CDR1 SGHRS, CDR2 YFSETQ. The CDR3 here is CASSSHRDRGDYGYTF. The DNA for the CDR3 is TGCGCCAGCAGCTCCCACCGGGACAGGGGAGACTATGGCTACACCTTC.

The genes are TRBV9 and TRBJ1-1, with a weak D call TRBD1 (6 bases). V was trimmed by 0 bases and J by 0 bases, leaving 9 bases between them. Germline V gene lookup returns CDR1 SGDLS and CDR2 YYNGEE. The CDR3 extends over 15 amino acids. The CDR3 reads CASSVGQGMNTEAFF. Written as DNA, the CDR3 is TGTGCCAGCAGCGTAGGGCAGGGGATGAACACTGAAGCTTTCTTT.

The chain couples TRBV7-9 to TRBJ1-2, with 9 bases matching TRBD1. The CDR3 totals 17 residues. With 3 bases clipped from V and 0 bases from J, the junction kept 8 bases outside the gene matches. The germline V gene encodes CDR1 SEHNR and CDR2 FQNEAQ (reference sequence). Written as DNA, the CDR3 is TGTGCCAGCAGCTTCCGGACAGGGGAAGGGGCTAACTATGGCTACACCTTC. This codes for CASSFRTGEGANYGYTF.

The J gene is TRBJ1-2, the V gene TRBV9; a possible D gene is TRBD1 (6 bases). The CDR3 runs to 14 residues. The germline CDR1 and CDR2 sequences are SGDLS and YYNGEE. Trimming left V 1 base short and J 7 bases short, with 14 bases between. CDR3: CASSVNPETGGYTF. The DNA of the CDR3 is TGTGCCAGCAGCGTAAACCCCGAGACAGGTGGCTACACCTTC.

CDR3 DNA: TGTGCCAGCAGCCCCACTAGCGGGGGGGCGGGTTACAATGAGCAGTTCTTC. Its protein product is CASSPTSGGAGYNEQFF. This chain uses TRBV7-6 with TRBJ2-1; 13 bases agree with TRBD2. J was trimmed by 4 bases and V by 5 bases; bases with no gene match: 8. This CDR3 contains 17 residues. CDR1 and CDR2 from the germline V gene are SGHVS and FNYEAQ.

The chain carries TRBV7-6 and TRBJ2-1, with D tentatively TRBD1 (5 bases). Germline lookup yields CDR1 SGHVS and CDR2 FNYEAQ. The CDR3 is 14 residues long. Trimming cost V 4 bases and J 6 bases, with 13 bases left between them. The DNA for the CDR3 is TGTGCCAGCAGCTACTCTGAAGGGGTCAATGAGCAGTTCTTC. Encoded protein: CASSYSEGVNEQFF.

The chain is built from TRBV4-2 and TRBJ1-2; D not certain. V lost 1 base, J lost 6 bases, and 9 bases lay in between. This CDR3 comprises 13 residues. Germline V gene sequence: CDR1 LGHNA, CDR2 YNFKEQ. The CDR3 coding sequence is TGTGCCAGCAGCCAAGCCGCCCCTAATGGCTACACCTTC. Its protein product is CASSQAAPNGYTF.

CDR3: CASSLMGSSYEQYF. DNA of the CDR3: TGTGCCAGCAGCTTAATGGGGAGCTCCTACGAGCAGTACTTC. J is TRBJ2-7 and V is TRBV11-2, with a possible D match to TRBD2 (5 bases). The V and J ends lost 2 bases and 0 bases respectively, with 8 bases between them. CDR1 is SGHAT, CDR2 FQNNGV, per germline. The CDR3 loop spans 14 amino acids. Looking up the rest from reference TRBV11-2 and TRBJ2-7 gives the full variable domain: EAGVAQSPRYKIIEKRQSVAFWCNPISGHATLYWYQQILGQGPKLLIQFQNNGVVDDSQLPKDRFSAERLKGVDSTLKIQPAKLEDSAVYLCASSLMGSSYEQYFGPGTRLTVT.

The J gene is TRBJ2-6, the V gene TRBV27, with 7 bases lining up with TRBD1. The CDR3 sequence is 15 residues long. Germline V CDR1 and CDR2: MNHEY, SMNVEV (reference sequence). After removal of 6 bases from V and 4 bases from J, the junction contained 6 bases not matched to a gene. CDR3 in amino acids: CASRLTGVGANVLTF. CDR3 DNA sequence: TGTGCCAGCAGACTAACAGGGGTAGGGGCCAACGTCCTGACTTTC.

V and J are TRBV10-2 and TRBJ1-6, with D hard to call. This CDR3 has 12 residues. V was shortened by 5 bases and J by 11 bases, with 10 bases between the two germline ends. The germline gives CDR1 WSHSY, CDR2 SAAADI. CDR3 DNA: TGCGCCAGCAGTAAAGTACAGCCACCCCTCCACTTT. This translates into CASSKVQPPLHF.